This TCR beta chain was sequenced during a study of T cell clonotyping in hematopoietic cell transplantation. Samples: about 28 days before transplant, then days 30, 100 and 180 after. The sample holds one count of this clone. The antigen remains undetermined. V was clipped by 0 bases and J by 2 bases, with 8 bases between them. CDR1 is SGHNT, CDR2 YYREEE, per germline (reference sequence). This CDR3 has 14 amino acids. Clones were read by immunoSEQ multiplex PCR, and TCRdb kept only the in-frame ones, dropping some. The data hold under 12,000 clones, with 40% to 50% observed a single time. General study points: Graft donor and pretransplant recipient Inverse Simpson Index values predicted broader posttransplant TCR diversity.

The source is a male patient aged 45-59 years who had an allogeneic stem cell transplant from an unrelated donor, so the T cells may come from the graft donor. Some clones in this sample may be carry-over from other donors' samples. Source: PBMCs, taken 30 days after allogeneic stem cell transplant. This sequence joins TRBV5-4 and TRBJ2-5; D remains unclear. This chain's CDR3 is CASSLAAKQETQYF. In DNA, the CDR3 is TGTGCCAGCAGCTTGGCGGCGAAACAAGAGACCCAGTACTTC.